This T cell receptor beta chain was identified during a study of shared clonotypes between healthy human individuals. General study findings and limits: It was observed that 5% to 6.5% of naive CD4 clonotypes were shared across several donors. Among the subsets, naive ones generally showed larger estimated richness than memory ones.

Only in-frame clones appear in the TCRdb table, and some are missing; sequencing was by immunoSEQ multiplex PCR. The table shows some 2.4 million clones, with 80% to 95% occurring only once. The ends were cut back, 6 bases at V and 1 base at J, with 7 bases in the middle. The CDR3 is made up of 12 amino acids. Germline V lookup: CDR1 MDHEN, CDR2 SYDVKM. Partitioning of CD4+ cells yielded a CD45RA+ naive subset and a CD45RA-negative memory subset. Concerning this clone: Its target is unknown. The identical CDR3 is also encoded by other nucleotide sequences in the sample.

Sequencing was carried out using naive CD4+ T cells from PBMCs. Stated subset: CD45RA+ positively selected. The clonotype originates from a man aged 18 to 29 in good health. Some clones in this sample may be carry-over from other donors' samples. The chain employs TRBV28 and TRBJ2-7; no reliable D call. The CDR3 coding sequence is TGTGCCAGCAGCCTGGGGTCCTACGAGCAGTACTTC. Protein: CASSLGSYEQYF.